The 20 T cell receptor beta chains given below trace back to one sample, sequenced in a study of shared T cell receptors in the human thymus. Assay: immunoSEQ multiplex PCR; the TCRdb copy retains only in-frame clones and omits some. The sample holds about 380,000 clones, approximately 95% seen once. The sequencing input was thymocytes. The receptors were sampled from a human donor.

The chain links TRBV4-3 to TRBJ2-3, with 7 bases that match TRBD2. Germline values: CDR1 LGHNA, CDR2 YSLEER. V was clipped by 0 bases and J by 6 bases; unmatched bases: 12. The CDR3 spans 17 residues. CDR3 sequence (DNA): TGCGCCAGCAGCCAAGAACTCGCTAGCGGACGCGCGGATACGCAGTATTTT. Its protein is CASSQELASGRADTQYF.

The gene calls are TRBV18 and TRBJ2-1, with TRBD2 matching over 11 bases. Germline CDR1 and CDR2: KGHSH and LQKENI. The CDR3 consists of 20 residues. V lost 4 bases and J lost 2; bases outside the gene matches: 16. The chain's CDR3 is CASSLYPIAGGPFAYNEQFF. The DNA of the CDR3 is TGTGCCAGCTCACTGTATCCAATAGCGGGAGGGCCTTTTGCCTACAATGAGCAGTTCTTC.

This rearrangement joins TRBV7-9 to TRBJ1-2; 7 bases are shared with TRBD1. After removal of 1 base from V and 4 bases from J, the junction contained 3 bases not matched to a gene. The CDR3 covers 14 residues. In germline, CDR1 is SEHNR, CDR2 FQNEAQ (reference sequence). As DNA, the CDR3 is TGTGCCAGCAGCTTAGGACAGGGAAGCTATGGCTACACCTTC. Its translation is CASSLGQGSYGYTF. The variable domain in full, with the rest retrieved from reference TRBV7-9 and TRBJ1-2, is DTGVSQNPRHKITKRGQNVTFRCDPISEHNRLYWYRQTLGQGPEFLTYFQNEAQLEKSRLLSDRFSAERPKGSFSTLEIQRTEQGDSAMYLCASSLGQGSYGYTFGSGTRLTVV.

The chain links TRBV5-1 to TRBJ1-5; D remains ambiguous. Trimming stripped 0 bases from V and 3 bases from J, with 4 bases between. The CDR3 spans 13 residues. Germline lookup yields CDR1 SGHRS and CDR2 YFSETQ. The CDR3 DNA reads as TGCGCCAGCAGCTTGGGAGCCAATCAGCCCCAGCATTTT. Protein sequence: CASSLGANQPQHF.

The chain carries TRBV5-6 and TRBJ2-7; 12 bases map to TRBD2. The V segment lost 4 bases and the J segment 2 bases; nucleotides outside the gene matches: 13. Germline lookup yields CDR1 SGHDT and CDR2 YYEEEE. CDR3 length equals 18 residues. The CDR3 reads CASSEGVDPSGRAYEQYF. The CDR3 DNA sequence: TGTGCCAGCAGCGAGGGAGTTGATCCTAGCGGGAGGGCCTACGAGCAGTACTTC.

This sequence joins TRBV5-1 and TRBJ1-1; possibly TRBD1 for D (6 bases). CDR3 length equals 12 residues. The V end lost 5 bases, the J end lost 5 bases, and 10 bases lay between the germline ends. Germline-derived CDR1 and CDR2 are SGHRS and YFSETQ. The CDR3 sequence: CASRGGGTEAFF. The CDR3, as DNA: TGCGCCAGCAGGGGAGGGGGAACTGAAGCTTTCTTT. The whole variable domain, remainder taken from reference TRBV5-1 and TRBJ1-1, is KAGVTQTPRYLIKTRGQQVTLSCSPISGHRSVSWYQQTPGQGLQFLFEYFSETQRNKGNFPGRFSGRQFSNSRSEMNVSTLELGDSALYLCASRGGGTEAFFGQGTRLTVV.

The chain uses TRBV4-1 and TRBJ2-1; no definite D call. The CDR3 loop spans 13 amino acids. The germline CDR1 and CDR2 sequences are MGHRA and YSYEKL. Between the trimmed V and J ends, which lost 0 bases and 9 bases, there was a span of 9 bases. CDR3 bases: TGCGCCAGCAGCCAAGATAAACATGCTGAGCAGTTCTTC. Its protein is CASSQDKHAEQFF.

The chain is built from TRBV27 and TRBJ1-1; maybe TRBD1 (5 bases). The CDR3 has 17 residues. Trimming took 4 bases from V and 0 from J, leaving 18 bases between them. Germline assignment: CDR1 MNHEY and CDR2 SMNVEV (reference sequence). The CDR3 sequence: CASSWTGGRLMNTEAFF. The CDR3 nucleotides read TGTGCCAGCAGTTGGACGGGGGGACGGCTGATGAACACTGAAGCTTTCTTT.

This clone was seen once. This chain connects TRBV29-1 to TRBJ2-7; unclear D gene. CDR1 is SQVTM, CDR2 ANQGSEA, per germline. V lost 2 bases to trimming and J lost 4 bases, with 9 bases between them. The CDR3 runs 12 residues. The CDR3 nucleotides are TGCAGCGTTGAAACGGGCTGGTACGAGCAGTACTTC. It is translated as CSVETGWYEQYF.

The chain joins TRBV7-9 to TRBJ2-1, with D possibly TRBD1 on 5 matching bases. The germline V gene encodes CDR1 SEHNR and CDR2 FQNEAQ (reference sequence). CDR3 size: 17 residues. Trimming took 5 bases from V and 2 from J, leaving 19 bases between them. Here the CDR3 reads CASSDDRTTLPYNEQFF. The CDR3, as DNA: TGTGCCAGCAGCGACGACCGGACAACACTACCCTACAATGAGCAGTTCTTC.

The chain links TRBV7-6 to TRBJ2-2, with 8 bases aligning to TRBD2. CDR1 SGHVS and CDR2 FNYEAQ come from the germline V gene. The CDR3 sequence is 16 residues long. Unmatched junction bases numbered 7, after V lost 5 bases and J lost 2 bases. CDR3 region: CASSLRAGGNTGELFF. For the CDR3, the DNA is TGTGCCAGCAGCCTAAGGGCGGGAGGAAACACCGGGGAGCTGTTTTTT. The full variable domain, its missing parts supplied by reference TRBV7-6 and TRBJ2-2, is GAGVSQSPRYKVTKRGQDVALRCDPISGHVSLYWYRQALGQGPEFLTYFNYEAQQDKSGLPNDRFSAERPEGSISTLTIQRTEQRDSAMYRCASSLRAGGNTGELFFGEGSRLTVL.

V and J are TRBV4-1 and TRBJ2-4; tentative D call: TRBD2 (6 bases). This CDR3 comprises 17 residues. CDR1 and CDR2 from the germline V gene are MGHRA and YSYEKL. Trimming stripped 0 bases from V and 0 bases from J, with 12 bases between. The DNA of the CDR3 is TGCGCCAGCAGCCAAGATGAGACAGCGGGAGCCAAAAACATTCAGTACTTC. Its protein product is CASSQDETAGAKNIQYF.

This clone has more than one count but fewer than ten. This chain uses TRBV7-9 with TRBJ1-2; no definite D call. CDR1 and CDR2 from the germline V gene are SEHNR and FQNEAQ (reference sequence). The germline V and J ends were trimmed by 10 bases and 7 bases, with 13 bases remaining between them. There are 11 residues in the CDR3. CDR3 nucleotide sequence: TGTGCCACCACTGTGCTGGGTGGCTACACCTTC. Encoded protein: CATTVLGGYTF.

The genes are TRBV7-3 and TRBJ1-2, with TRBD1 identical over 12 bases. The J segment lost 4 bases and the V segment lost 5 bases, leaving 14 bases of the junction unmatched. The CDR3 runs 18 residues. CDR1 is SGHTA and CDR2 is FQGTGA in the germline V gene. The CDR3: CASSLLGTGGPLGYGYTF. The CDR3 region has the DNA TGTGCCAGCAGCCTCCTCGGGACAGGGGGCCCTTTAGGCTATGGCTACACCTTC.

V gene TRBV27 combines with J gene TRBJ2-1; maybe TRBD1 (6 bases). Trimming removed 4 bases at V and 11 bases at J, with 18 bases between. CDR1 is MNHEY and CDR2 is SMNVEV in the germline V gene (reference sequence). CDR3 length: 14 residues. CDR3 loop: CASSSHPSRGKQFF. As DNA, the CDR3 is TGTGCCAGCAGTTCGCATCCCTCCAGGGGAAAGCAGTTCTTC.

DNA for the CDR3: TGTGCCAGTAGTCCTAAGCCGGGACAGGGGTACTACAATGAGCAGTTCTTC. It specifies CASSPKPGQGYYNEQFF. The chain recombines TRBV19 with TRBJ2-1; TRBD1 aligns across 10 bases. J was trimmed by 3 bases and V by 5 bases; bases with no gene match: 10. Germline loops: CDR1 LNHDA, CDR2 SQIVND (reference sequence). This CDR3 is built from 17 residues.

V and J are TRBV5-4 and TRBJ2-1; TRBD2 matches 8 bases. From germline, CDR1 is SGHNT and CDR2 YYREEE (reference sequence). The CDR3 has 18 residues. Losses at the gene ends were 0 bases for V and 2 bases for J; bases not matched to a gene: 10. CDR3 amino acids: CASSLAGGEGRTYNEQFF. The CDR3 DNA follows: TGTGCCAGCAGCTTGGCCGGGGGGGAGGGCCGCACCTACAATGAGCAGTTCTTC. Based on the CDR3 plus reference TRBV5-4 and TRBJ2-1, the full variable domain is ETGVTQSPTHLIKTRGQQVTLRCSSQSGHNTVSWYQQALGQGPQFIFQYYREEENGRGNFPPRFSGLQFPNYSSELNVNALELDDSALYLCASSLAGGEGRTYNEQFFGPGTRLTVL.

The chain combines TRBV11-2 with TRBJ2-3; 7 bases line up with TRBD2. Germline lookup yields CDR1 SGHAT and CDR2 FQNNGV. The CDR3 totals 14 residues. The trim removed 3 bases at V and 2 bases at J, leaving 2 bases unmatched. In nucleotides, the CDR3 is TGTGCCAGCAGCTTCGGGGGGACCACAGATACGCAGTATTTT. This translates into CASSFGGTTDTQYF.

The chain is built from TRBV30 and TRBJ1-4; D is possibly TRBD1 (5 bases). Germline-derived CDR1 and CDR2 are GTSNPN and SVGIG (reference sequence). The CDR3 totals 14 residues. With 3 bases removed from V and 8 bases from J, the gap between germline ends came to 16 bases. The CDR3 loop reads CAWSKQGEGEKLFF. CDR3 bases: TGTGCCTGGAGCAAGCAAGGGGAAGGCGAAAAACTGTTTTTT.

This chain uses TRBV28 with TRBJ1-1; possible D gene TRBD1, 5 bases. The CDR3 is 17 residues long. The germline gives CDR1 MDHEN, CDR2 SYDVKM. V was trimmed by 4 bases and J by 1 base, leaving 19 bases between them. This CDR3 is CASSSGALWGKNTEAFF. The CDR3 nucleotides read TGTGCCAGCAGTTCCGGTGCACTTTGGGGCAAGAACACTGAAGCTTTCTTT.